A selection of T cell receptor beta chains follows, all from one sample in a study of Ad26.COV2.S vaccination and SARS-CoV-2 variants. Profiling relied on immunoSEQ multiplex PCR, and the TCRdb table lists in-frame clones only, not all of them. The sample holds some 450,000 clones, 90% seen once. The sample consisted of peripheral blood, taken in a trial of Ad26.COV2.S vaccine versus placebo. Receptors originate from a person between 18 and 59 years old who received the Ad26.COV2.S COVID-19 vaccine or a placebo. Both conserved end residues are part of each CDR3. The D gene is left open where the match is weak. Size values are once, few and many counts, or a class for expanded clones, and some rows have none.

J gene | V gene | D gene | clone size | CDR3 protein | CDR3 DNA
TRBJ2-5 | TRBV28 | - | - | CASSTAIQYF | TGTGCCAGCAGTACGGCAATCCAGTACTTC
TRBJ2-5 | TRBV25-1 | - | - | CASSEFSEYQETQYF | TGTGCCAGCAGTGAATTCTCTGAGTACCAAGAGACCCAGTACTTC
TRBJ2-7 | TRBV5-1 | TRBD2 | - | CASSLTSGSSYEQYF | TGCGCCAGCAGCTTGACTAGCGGAAGCTCCTACGAGCAGTACTTC
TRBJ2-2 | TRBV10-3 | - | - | CAISESHPPGELFF | TGTGCCATCAGTGAGTCCCATCCGCCAGGGGAGCTGTTTTTT
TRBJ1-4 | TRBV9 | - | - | CASSQSPGNEKLFF | TGTGCCAGCAGCCAGTCTCCGGGGAATGAAAAACTGTTTTTT
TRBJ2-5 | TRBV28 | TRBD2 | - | CASSFVYPTRLAGAIQETQYF | TGTGCCAGCAGTTTTGTTTACCCGACTAGACTAGCGGGAGCTATTCAAGAGACCCAGTACTTC
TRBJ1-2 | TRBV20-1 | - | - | CSASVAVGGYTF | TGCAGTGCTAGTGTCGCAGTTGGCGGCTACACCTTC
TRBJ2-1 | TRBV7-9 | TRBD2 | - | CASSFETTSNNEQFF | TGTGCCAGCAGCTTCGAAACGACTAGCAACAATGAGCAGTTCTTC
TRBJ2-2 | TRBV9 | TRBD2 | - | CASSAMPGLAGGPSTGELFF | TGTGCCAGCAGCGCGATGCCGGGACTAGCGGGAGGGCCTTCCACCGGGGAGCTGTTTTTT
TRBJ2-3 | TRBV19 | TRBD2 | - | CASSMEALAGVSTDTQYF | TGTGCCAGTAGTATGGAGGCACTAGCGGGAGTGTCGACAGATACGCAGTATTTT
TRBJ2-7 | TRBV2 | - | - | CASSVQEKEGF | TGTGCCAGCAGTGTTCAGGAAAAGGAAGGCTTC
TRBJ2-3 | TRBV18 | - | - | CASTSEAGTQYF | TGTGCCAGTACGTCCGAAGCTGGTACGCAGTATTTT
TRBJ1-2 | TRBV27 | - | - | CASSPRDTGFFSYGYTF | TGTGCCAGCAGTCCCCGGGATACAGGGTTTTTTTCCTATGGCTACACCTTC
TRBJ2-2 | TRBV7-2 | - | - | CASAWQGGNTGELFF | TGTGCCAGCGCCTGGCAGGGGGGTAACACCGGGGAGCTGTTTTTT
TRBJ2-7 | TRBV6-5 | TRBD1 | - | CASSSGTGTYEQYF | TGTGCCAGCAGTTCCGGGACAGGGACCTACGAGCAGTACTTC
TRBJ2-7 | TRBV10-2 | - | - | CASSEPGGGSDEQYF | TGCGCCAGCAGTGAGCCCGGGGGCGGGAGCGACGAGCAGTACTTC
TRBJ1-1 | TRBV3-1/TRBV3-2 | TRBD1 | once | CASSPDRGNTEAFF | TGTGCCAGCAGCCCGGACAGGGGAAACACTGAAGCTTTCTTT
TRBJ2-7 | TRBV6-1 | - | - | CASSEPSGTYEQYF | TGTGCCAGCAGTGAACCCAGCGGAACCTACGAGCAGTACTTC
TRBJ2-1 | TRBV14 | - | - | CASSQEGPGPVRYNEQFF | TGTGCCAGCAGCCAAGAGGGTCCGGGACCCGTACGTTACAATGAGCAGTTCTTC
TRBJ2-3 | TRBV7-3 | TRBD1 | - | CASSTGDSTQYF | TGTGCCAGCAGCACCGGGGACAGCACGCAGTATTTT
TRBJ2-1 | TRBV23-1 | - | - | CASKGGGEGAYNEQFF | TGCGCCAGCAAGGGTGGCGGAGAGGGGGCCTACAATGAGCAGTTCTTC
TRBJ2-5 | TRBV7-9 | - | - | CASSLDWGGKETQYF | TGTGCCAGCAGCTTAGACTGGGGCGGAAAAGAGACCCAGTACTTC
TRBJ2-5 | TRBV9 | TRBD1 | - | CASSFGTAQETQYF | TGTGCCAGCAGCTTCGGGACAGCACAAGAGACCCAGTACTTC
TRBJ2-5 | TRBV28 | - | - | CASSLQGGETQYF | TGTGCCAGCAGTTTACAGGGGGGGGAGACCCAGTACTTC
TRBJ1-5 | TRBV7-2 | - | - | CASSLIALADSNQPQHF | TGTGCCAGCAGCCTAATCGCCCTTGCGGATAGCAATCAGCCCCAGCATTTT
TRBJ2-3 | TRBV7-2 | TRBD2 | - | CASSLGGSVAGAKTDTQYF | TGTGCCAGCAGCTTAGGCGGTTCGGTAGCGGGAGCCAAAACAGATACGCAGTATTTT
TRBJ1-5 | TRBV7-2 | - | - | CASSLGGTLGQAQHF | TGTGCCAGCAGCTTAGGGGGGACCCTTGGTCAGGCCCAGCATTTT
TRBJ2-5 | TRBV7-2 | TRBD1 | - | CASSPGQGGQETQYF | TGTGCCAGCAGCCCAGGACAGGGGGGGCAAGAGACCCAGTACTTC
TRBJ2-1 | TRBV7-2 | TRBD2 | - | CASSLYSGSNEQFF | TGTGCCAGCAGCTTATATAGCGGGAGCAATGAGCAGTTCTTC
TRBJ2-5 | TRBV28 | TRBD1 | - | CASSSTGARGFGEETQYF | TGTGCCAGCAGTTCCACAGGGGCGCGAGGATTTGGGGAAGAGACCCAGTACTTC
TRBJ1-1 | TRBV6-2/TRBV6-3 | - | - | CASSLTGSTEAFF | TGTGCCAGCAGTTTAACAGGATCCACTGAAGCTTTCTTT
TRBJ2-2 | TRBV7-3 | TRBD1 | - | CASSWDSNTGELFF | TGTGCCAGCAGCTGGGACAGCAACACCGGGGAGCTGTTTTTT
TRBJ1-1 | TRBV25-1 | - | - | CASSGIWGTEAFF | TGTGCCAGCAGTGGGATTTGGGGGACTGAAGCTTTCTTT
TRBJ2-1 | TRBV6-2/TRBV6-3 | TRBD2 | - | CASSYSGVRSNEQFF | TGTGCCAGCAGTTACAGCGGGGTCCGGTCCAATGAGCAGTTCTTC
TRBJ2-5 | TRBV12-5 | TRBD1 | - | CASAGGWGTQYF | TGTGCTAGTGCAGGGGGATGGGGGACCCAGTACTTC
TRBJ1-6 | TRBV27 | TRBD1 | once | CASSRQGGSPLHF | TGTGCCAGCAGCAGACAGGGGGGTTCACCCCTCCACTTT
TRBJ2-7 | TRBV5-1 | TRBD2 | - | CASSPLRSGDEQYF | TGCGCCAGCAGCCCCCTACGGAGCGGGGACGAGCAGTACTTC
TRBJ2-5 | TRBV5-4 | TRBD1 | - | CASSLGDRGETQYF | TGTGCCAGCAGCTTGGGGGACAGGGGTGAGACCCAGTACTTC
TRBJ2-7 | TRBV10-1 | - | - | CASSESATGTLCEQYF | TGCGCCAGCAGTGAGTCTGCGACGGGGACCCTGTGCGAGCAGTACTTC
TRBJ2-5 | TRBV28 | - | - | CASSSPTLETQYF | TGTGCCAGCAGTTCTCCAACTCTTGAGACCCAGTACTTC
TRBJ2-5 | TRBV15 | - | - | CATSKRRVWETQYF | TGTGCCACCAGCAAACGCAGGGTGTGGGAGACCCAGTACTTC
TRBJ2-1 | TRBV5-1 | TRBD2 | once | CASSLPTGTSGGYNEQFF | TGCGCCAGCAGCTTGCCCACCGGGACTAGCGGGGGATACAATGAGCAGTTCTTC
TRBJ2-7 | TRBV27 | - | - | CASSLSGQGNNEQYF | TGTGCCAGCAGTTTAAGCGGCCAGGGGAACAACGAGCAGTACTTC
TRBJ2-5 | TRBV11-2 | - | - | CASSLGLGDPAQETQYF | TGTGCCAGCAGCTTAGGACTGGGGGACCCCGCCCAAGAGACCCAGTACTTC
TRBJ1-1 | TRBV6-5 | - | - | CASSFWEGTEAFF | TGTGCCAGCAGTTTCTGGGAGGGCACTGAAGCTTTCTTT
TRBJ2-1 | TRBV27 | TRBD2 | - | CASSLPGGTYNEQFF | TGTGCCAGCAGTTTACCGGGAGGGACCTACAATGAGCAGTTCTTC
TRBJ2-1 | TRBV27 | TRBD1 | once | CASSLSWEQGVNNEQFF | TGTGCCAGCAGTTTAAGTTGGGAACAGGGGGTCAACAATGAGCAGTTCTTC
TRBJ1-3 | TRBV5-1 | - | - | CASSLVGAGNTIYF | TGCGCCAGCAGCTTGGTGGGGGCTGGAAACACCATATATTTT
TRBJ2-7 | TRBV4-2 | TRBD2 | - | CASSHERGLEQYF | TGTGCCAGCAGCCACGAGCGGGGCCTCGAGCAGTACTTC
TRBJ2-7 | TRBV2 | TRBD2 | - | CATSPRLAGVEQYF | TGTGCCACCTCACCCCGACTAGCGGGAGTGGAGCAGTACTTC
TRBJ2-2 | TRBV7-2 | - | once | CASSARTAGELFF | TGTGCCAGCAGCGCCAGGACGGCCGGGGAGCTGTTTTTT
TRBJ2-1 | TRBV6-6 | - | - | CASSLSKRGYNEQFF | TGTGCCAGCAGCCTTAGCAAAAGGGGCTACAATGAGCAGTTCTTC
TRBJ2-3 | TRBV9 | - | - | CASSLPGTLDTQYF | TGTGCCAGCAGCCTCCCCGGGACTCTGGATACGCAGTATTTT
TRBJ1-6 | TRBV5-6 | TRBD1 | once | CASSLGQGRNSPLHF | TGTGCCAGCAGCTTGGGACAGGGGAGGAATTCACCCCTCCACTTT
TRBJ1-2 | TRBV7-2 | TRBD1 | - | CASSFSGQGASYGYTF | TGTGCCAGCAGCTTTAGCGGACAGGGGGCTAGCTATGGCTACACCTTC